This TCR beta chain was sequenced in a study of response to subunit inactivated influenza vaccine (dated 2018 in TCRdb). Concerning the study at large: Deep quantitative T cell receptor repertoire profiling was used in the study to track responses to a trivalent subunit inactivated influenza vaccine.

Library construction relied on RT-PCR. Reads for this sample came from an Illumina HiSeq 2500. TCRdb ran its own pipeline on the public reads, namely fastp trimming at Q25 and MiXCR clone calling, and kept in-frame beta chains. Rows are combined by CDR3 protein, so each entry shows the most common genes and DNA. Across this sample there are about 580,000 distinct CDR3 sequences, with around 15% seen only once. Clones ranked in the top ten supply 11% of the sample. In this sample, this clonotype turned up a few times. The antigen it binds to is not known. Nothing much larger sits one base from this clone, and base qualities are not available. From the cysteine through the phenylalanine, the CDR3 covers 14 amino acids. The kept DNA is CDR3 alone, 42 bases in frame from the first base. Per the germline V gene, MNHEY is the CDR1 and SVGEGT is the CDR2. V is cut by 5 bases and J by 0 bases, and the space between the germline ends is 5 bases.

Broad study findings and their caveats: The authors proposed that each seasonal influenza vaccination may bring in only a limited number of new T cells.

This receptor was obtained from a man aged 50 or older who received an inactivated influenza vaccine. Donor details come from another sample of the same person, matched by shared clones. This sequence uses TRBV6-2 or TRBV6-3 and TRBJ2-6; the D gene is unclear. This sample comprised PBMCs from blood, obtained roughly 12 days after vaccination. CDR3 protein: CASSDHSGANVLTF. At the DNA level, the sequence is TGTGCCAGCAGTGACCACTCTGGGGCCAACGTCCTGACTTTC.